This T cell receptor (beta chain) comes out of a study of T cells in Graves' hyperthyroidism and ophthalmopathy. Per the germline V gene, CDR1 is SGHRS and CDR2 is YFSETQ. The CDR3 extends over 14 amino acids. Trimming removed 0 bases at V and 6 bases at J, with 10 bases between. This clonotype has a count of ten or more. TCR beta CDR3 regions were amplified from RNA transcripts. First-round RT-PCR with HTBI primers amplified the TCR CDR3 region. One entry per CDR3 protein, called by TCRdb with MiXCR from the multiplex PCR reads. The sample consists of 370,000 or so distinct CDR3 sequences, 13% of them appearing once. Patients were excluded for uncontrolled infection, other autoimmune disease, pregnancy or lactation.

Sequenced sample: blood. The receptor's source is a man under 40 with Graves' hyperthyroidism that later progressed to Graves' ophthalmopathy. This chain uses TRBV5-1 with TRBJ2-1; no clear D gene. In DNA, the CDR3 is TGCGCCAGCAGCTTGGCCCCCCTAGGCAATGAGCAGTTCTTC. Amino acid sequence: CASSLAPLGNEQFF.